These 3 T cell receptor beta chains were sequenced from one sample in a study of blood T cells in healthy people across ages. It was with a sample-barcoded 5' primer and a J-beta primer mix that a second PCR of roughly 7 to 12 cycles was run. TCRdb passed the 5' RACE reads through MiXCR, listing each CDR3 protein once. The data contain roughly 1.9 million distinct CDR3 sequences, more than 35% of them singletons. The source material was blood. The receptor source for this set is a human donor in good health.

This clonotype came up many times. At one end the junction does not follow the germline gene, possibly because of a read error. V gene TRBV5-1 combines with J gene TRBJ1-1; D perhaps matches TRBD1 (5 bases). Germline values: CDR1 SGHRS, CDR2 YFSETQ. The CDR3 is made up of 14 amino acids. CDR3 in amino acids: CASSLLGVNTEAFF. The CDR3 nucleotides are TGTGCCAGCAGCTTATTGGGGGTGAACACTGAAGCTTTCTTT.

Concerning this clonotype: It may be a read error: a sequence one base away is much more abundant. This CDR3 fails to terminate in the conserved phenylalanine or tryptophan, so it likely reflects a read error. The chain is built from TRBV7-3 and TRBJ2-1; TRBD1 agrees at 7 bases. V was pared by 4 bases and J by 4 bases, with 4 bases of the junction left unmatched. The CDR3 is 14 residues long. Germline CDR1 is SGHTA and CDR2 is FQGTGA. The CDR3 bases are TGTGCCAGCAGCTCTACAGGGGCGTACAATGAGCAGTTCCTC. It is translated as CASSSTGAYNEQFL.

The chain joins TRBV4-1 to TRBJ1-2; D might be TRBD1 (6 bases). CDR3 length: 16 amino acids. The germline CDR1 and CDR2 sequences are MGHRA and YSYEKL. V was cut by 5 bases and J by 4 bases, with 20 bases left in between. The CDR3 here is CASSSRSSDRIYGYTF. Here the CDR3 DNA reads TGCGCCAGCAGCTCGAGGTCCTCGGACAGAATCTATGGCTACACCTTC.